These T cell receptor beta chains were read from a single sample in a study of T cells in Graves' hyperthyroidism and ophthalmopathy. TCRdb recomputed calls from the multiplex PCR reads with MiXCR, one row per CDR3 protein. The table records 480,000 or so distinct CDR3 sequences, 46% of them present only once. Sequenced: peripheral blood or thyroid tissue (not recorded which). These receptors were collected from an adult woman with Graves' disease, either hyperthyroidism or ophthalmopathy (not recorded which). The CDR3 runs from the conserved cysteine through the conserved F or W. The order of the fields is D gene, clone size, CDR3 length, J gene, V gene, CDR3 protein, CDR3 DNA. The D gene is left open where the match is weak. Clone size appears in some rows only: once, few, many, or a class for an expanded clone.

D gene: .
clone size: .
CDR3 length: 12
J gene: TRBJ1-1
V gene: TRBV5-1
CDR3 protein: CASSLEASEAFF
CDR3 DNA: TGCGCCAGCAGCTTGGAAGCTTCTGAAGCTTTCTTT

D gene: TRBD1
clone size: many
CDR3 length: 15
J gene: TRBJ2-7
V gene: TRBV10-3
CDR3 protein: CAISESGTGGYEQYF
CDR3 DNA: TGTGCCATCAGTGAGTCTGGGACAGGGGGCTACGAGCAGTACTTC

D gene: TRBD1
clone size: .
CDR3 length: 17
J gene: TRBJ1-5
V gene: TRBV7-2
CDR3 protein: CASSHAPGQVRNQPQHF
CDR3 DNA: TGTGCCAGCAGCCATGCACCCGGACAGGTACGAAATCAGCCCCAGCATTTT

D gene: .
clone size: .
CDR3 length: 11
J gene: TRBJ2-2
V gene: TRBV12-3/TRBV12-4
CDR3 protein: CASSLVRELFF
CDR3 DNA: TGTGCCAGCAGTTTGGTGCGGGAGCTGTTTTTT

D gene: .
clone size: .
CDR3 length: 14
J gene: TRBJ1-3
V gene: TRBV20-1
CDR3 protein: CSARSSRGLDTIYF
CDR3 DNA: TGCAGTGCTAGATCCTCGAGAGGGTTGGACACCATATATTTT

D gene: TRBD2
clone size: few
CDR3 length: 16
J gene: TRBJ2-7
V gene: TRBV4-1
CDR3 protein: CASSPFLAGESYEQYF
CDR3 DNA: TGCGCCAGCAGCCCGTTCTTAGCGGGAGAATCCTACGAGCAGTACTTC

D gene: TRBD1
clone size: many
CDR3 length: 16
J gene: TRBJ1-3
V gene: TRBV6-6
CDR3 protein: CASSLGQGNSGNTIYF
CDR3 DNA: TGTGCCAGCAGTTTAGGACAGGGGAACTCTGGAAACACCATATATTTT

D gene: TRBD1
clone size: .
CDR3 length: 15
J gene: TRBJ1-2
V gene: TRBV5-6
CDR3 protein: CASSPPIEGAGGYTF
CDR3 DNA: TGTGCCAGCAGTCCCCCTATAGAGGGGGCAGGGGGCTACACCTTC

D gene: .
clone size: .
CDR3 length: 14
J gene: TRBJ1-5
V gene: TRBV15
CDR3 protein: CATTAQGTGQPQHF
CDR3 DNA: TGTGCCACCACCGCACAGGGTACTGGACAGCCCCAGCATTTT

D gene: .
clone size: many
CDR3 length: 15
J gene: TRBJ1-5
V gene: TRBV4-2
CDR3 protein: CASSQDYRESQPQHF
CDR3 DNA: TGTGCCAGCAGCCAAGATTACAGGGAGTCTCAGCCCCAGCATTTT

D gene: .
clone size: few
CDR3 length: 14
J gene: TRBJ1-1
V gene: TRBV18
CDR3 protein: CASSPPAGGPEAFF
CDR3 DNA: TGTGCCAGCTCACCACCTGCTGGGGGTCCTGAAGCTTTCTTT

D gene: TRBD2
clone size: .
CDR3 length: 16
J gene: TRBJ2-7
V gene: TRBV28
CDR3 protein: CASSPSFGGRALEQYF
CDR3 DNA: TGTGCCAGCAGCCCAAGTTTTGGCGGGAGGGCCCTCGAGCAGTACTTC

D gene: TRBD1
clone size: .
CDR3 length: 12
J gene: TRBJ2-5
V gene: TRBV29-1
CDR3 protein: CSVGTGVGTQYF
CDR3 DNA: TGCAGCGTCGGGACAGGGGTCGGAACCCAGTACTTC

D gene: .
clone size: many
CDR3 length: 13
J gene: TRBJ1-1
V gene: TRBV11-3
CDR3 protein: CASSLGPISEAFF
CDR3 DNA: TGTGCCAGCAGCTTAGGTCCTATCTCTGAAGCTTTCTTT

D gene: .
clone size: many
CDR3 length: 13
J gene: TRBJ1-1
V gene: TRBV10-3
CDR3 protein: CAIRGQSNTEAFF
CDR3 DNA: TGTGCCATCAGGGGACAATCGAACACTGAAGCTTTCTTT

D gene: .
clone size: many
CDR3 length: 14
J gene: TRBJ1-1
V gene: TRBV29-1
CDR3 protein: CSGTGGNWDTEAFF
CDR3 DNA: TGCAGTGGCACCGGGGGGAATTGGGACACTGAAGCTTTCTTT